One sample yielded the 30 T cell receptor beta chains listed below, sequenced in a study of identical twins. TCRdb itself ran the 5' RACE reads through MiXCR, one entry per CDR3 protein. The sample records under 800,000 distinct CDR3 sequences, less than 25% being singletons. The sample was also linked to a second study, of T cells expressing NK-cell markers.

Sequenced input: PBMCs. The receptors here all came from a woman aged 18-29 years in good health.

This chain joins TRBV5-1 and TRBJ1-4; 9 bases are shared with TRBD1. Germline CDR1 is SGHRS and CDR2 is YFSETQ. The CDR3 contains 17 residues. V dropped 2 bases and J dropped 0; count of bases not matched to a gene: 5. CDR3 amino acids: CASSFWTGDATNEKLFF. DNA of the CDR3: TGCGCCAGCAGCTTTTGGACAGGGGATGCAACTAATGAAAAACTGTTTTTT. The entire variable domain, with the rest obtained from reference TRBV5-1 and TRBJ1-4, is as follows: KAGVTQTPRYLIKTRGQQVTLSCSPISGHRSVSWYQQTPGQGLQFLFEYFSETQRNKGNFPGRFSGRQFSNSRSEMNVSTLELGDSALYLCASSFWTGDATNEKLFFGSGTQLSVL.

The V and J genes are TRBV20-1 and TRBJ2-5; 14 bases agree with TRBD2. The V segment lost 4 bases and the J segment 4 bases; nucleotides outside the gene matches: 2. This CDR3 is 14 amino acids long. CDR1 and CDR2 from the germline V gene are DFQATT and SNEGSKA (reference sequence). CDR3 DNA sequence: TGCAGTGCTATGGGACTAGCGGGGGCAGAGACCCAGTACTTC. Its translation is CSAMGLAGAETQYF.

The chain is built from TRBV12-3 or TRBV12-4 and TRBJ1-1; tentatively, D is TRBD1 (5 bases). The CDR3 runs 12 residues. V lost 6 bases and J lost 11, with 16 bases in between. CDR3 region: CASSQDRMKAFF. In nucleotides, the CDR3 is TGTGCCAGCAGCCAAGACAGAATGAAGGCTTTCTTT.

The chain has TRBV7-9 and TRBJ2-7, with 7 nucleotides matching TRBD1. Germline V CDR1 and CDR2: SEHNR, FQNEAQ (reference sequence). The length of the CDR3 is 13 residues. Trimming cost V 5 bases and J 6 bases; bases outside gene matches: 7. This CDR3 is CASSPTGLREQYF. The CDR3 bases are TGTGCCAGCAGCCCGACAGGGTTGCGCGAGCAGTACTTC.

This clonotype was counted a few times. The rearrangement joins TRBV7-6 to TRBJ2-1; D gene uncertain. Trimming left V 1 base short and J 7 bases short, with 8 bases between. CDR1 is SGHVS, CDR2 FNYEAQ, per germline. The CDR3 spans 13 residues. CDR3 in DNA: TGTGCCAGCAGCTTAGGCGAGATAAATGAGCAGTTCTTC. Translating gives CASSLGEINEQFF.

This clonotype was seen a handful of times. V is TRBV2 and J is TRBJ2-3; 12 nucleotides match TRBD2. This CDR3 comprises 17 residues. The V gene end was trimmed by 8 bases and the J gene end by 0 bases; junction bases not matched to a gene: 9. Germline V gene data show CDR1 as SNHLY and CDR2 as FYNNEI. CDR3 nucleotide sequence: TGTGCCAGCGTCCTAGCGGGGGGGCCAATCAGCACAGATACGCAGTATTTT. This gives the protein CASVLAGGPISTDTQYF. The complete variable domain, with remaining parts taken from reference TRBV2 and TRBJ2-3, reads EPEVTQTPSHQVTQMGQEVILRCVPISNHLYFYWYRQILGQKVEFLVSFYNNEISEKSEIFDDQFSVERPDGSNFTLKIRSTKLEDSAMYFCASVLAGGPISTDTQYFGPGTRLTVL.

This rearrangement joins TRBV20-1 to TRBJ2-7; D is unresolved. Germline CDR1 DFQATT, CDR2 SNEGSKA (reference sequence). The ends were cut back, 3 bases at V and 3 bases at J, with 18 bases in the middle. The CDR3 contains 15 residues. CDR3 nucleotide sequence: TGCAGTGCTAGGGCGCTCGCGACGGGCCTCTACGAGCAGTACTTC. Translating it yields CSARALATGLYEQYF.

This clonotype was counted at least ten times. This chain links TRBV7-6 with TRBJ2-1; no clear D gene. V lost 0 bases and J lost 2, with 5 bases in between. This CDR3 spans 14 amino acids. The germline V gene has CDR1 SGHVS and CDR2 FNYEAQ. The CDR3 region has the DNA TGTGCCAGCAGCTTAGCCGACCCCTACAATGAGCAGTTCTTC. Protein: CASSLADPYNEQFF.

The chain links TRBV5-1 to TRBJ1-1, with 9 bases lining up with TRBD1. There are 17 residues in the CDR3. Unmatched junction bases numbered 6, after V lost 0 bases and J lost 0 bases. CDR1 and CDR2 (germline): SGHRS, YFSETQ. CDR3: CASSLVQGAAMNTEAFF. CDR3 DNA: TGCGCCAGCAGCTTGGTACAGGGGGCTGCAATGAACACTGAAGCTTTCTTT.

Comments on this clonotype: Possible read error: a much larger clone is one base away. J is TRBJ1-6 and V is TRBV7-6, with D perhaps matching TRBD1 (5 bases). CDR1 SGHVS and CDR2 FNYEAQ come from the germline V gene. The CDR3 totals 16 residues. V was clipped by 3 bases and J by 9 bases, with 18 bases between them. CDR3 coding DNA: TGTGCCAGCAGCTTTAGCTCTACGGGGGGTAGTTCACCCCTCCACTTT. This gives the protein CASSFSSTGGSSPLHF.

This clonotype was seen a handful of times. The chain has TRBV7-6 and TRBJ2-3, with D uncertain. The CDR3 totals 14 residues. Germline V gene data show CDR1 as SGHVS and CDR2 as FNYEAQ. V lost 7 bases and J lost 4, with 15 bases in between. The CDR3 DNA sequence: TGTGCCAGCACCAAAACGACCCCTCCAGATACGCAGTATTTT. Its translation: CASTKTTPPDTQYF. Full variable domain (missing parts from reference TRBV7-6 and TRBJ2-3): GAGVSQSPRYKVTKRGQDVALRCDPISGHVSLYWYRQALGQGPEFLTYFNYEAQQDKSGLPNDRFSAERPEGSISTLTIQRTEQRDSAMYRCASTKTTPPDTQYFGPGTRLTVL.

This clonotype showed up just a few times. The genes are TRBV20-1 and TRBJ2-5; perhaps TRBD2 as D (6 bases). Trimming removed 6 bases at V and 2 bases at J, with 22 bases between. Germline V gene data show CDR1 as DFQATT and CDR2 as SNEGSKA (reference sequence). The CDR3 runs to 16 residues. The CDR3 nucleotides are TGCAGTGCCACTTCCCCCCCAGCGGGTCCGCAAGAGACCCAGTACTTC. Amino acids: CSATSPPAGPQETQYF.

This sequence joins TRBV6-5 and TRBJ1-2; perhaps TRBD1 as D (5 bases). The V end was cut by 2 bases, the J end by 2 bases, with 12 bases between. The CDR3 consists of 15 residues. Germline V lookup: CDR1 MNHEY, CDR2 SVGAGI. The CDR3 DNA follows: TGTGCCAGCAGTTACGATGGGGGGGAAAACTATGGCTACACCTTC. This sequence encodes CASSYDGGENYGYTF.

CDR3 amino acids: CASSLTGGGKRSGYTF. The CDR3 DNA reads TGTGCCAGCAGCCTGACAGGGGGCGGAAAACGTTCTGGCTACACCTTC. The chain uses TRBV3-1 and TRBJ1-2, with TRBD1 matching 10 bases. V was pared by 4 bases and J by 7 bases, with 12 bases of the junction left unmatched. The length of the CDR3 is 16 residues. Per the germline V gene, CDR1 is LGHDT and CDR2 is YNNKEL (reference sequence).

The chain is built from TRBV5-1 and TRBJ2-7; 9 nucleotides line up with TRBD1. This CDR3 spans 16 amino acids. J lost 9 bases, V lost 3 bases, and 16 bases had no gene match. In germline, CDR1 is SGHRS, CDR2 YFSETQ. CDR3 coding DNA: TGCGCCAGCAGCTCGACAGACCCGGGGTGGGACAGGGTGCAGTACTTC. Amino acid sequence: CASSSTDPGWDRVQYF.

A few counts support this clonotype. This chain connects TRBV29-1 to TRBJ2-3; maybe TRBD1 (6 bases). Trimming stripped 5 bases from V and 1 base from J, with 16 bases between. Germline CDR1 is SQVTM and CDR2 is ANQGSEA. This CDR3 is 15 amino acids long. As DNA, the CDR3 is TGCAGCGTTCTAGGGGGACGAGTTGGCACAGATACGCAGTATTTT. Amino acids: CSVLGGRVGTDTQYF.

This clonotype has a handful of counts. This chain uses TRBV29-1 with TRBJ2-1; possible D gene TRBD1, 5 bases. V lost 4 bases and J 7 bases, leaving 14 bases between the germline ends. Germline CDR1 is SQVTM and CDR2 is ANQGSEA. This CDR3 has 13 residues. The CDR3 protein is CSVGKGKRNEQFF. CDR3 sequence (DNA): TGCAGCGTTGGGAAGGGGAAAAGAAATGAGCAGTTCTTC.

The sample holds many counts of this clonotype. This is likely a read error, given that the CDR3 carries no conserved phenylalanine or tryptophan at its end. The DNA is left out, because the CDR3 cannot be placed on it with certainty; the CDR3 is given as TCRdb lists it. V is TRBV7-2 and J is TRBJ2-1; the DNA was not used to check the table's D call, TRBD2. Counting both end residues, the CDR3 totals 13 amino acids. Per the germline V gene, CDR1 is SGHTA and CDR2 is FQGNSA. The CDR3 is CASSPATEAGGMV.

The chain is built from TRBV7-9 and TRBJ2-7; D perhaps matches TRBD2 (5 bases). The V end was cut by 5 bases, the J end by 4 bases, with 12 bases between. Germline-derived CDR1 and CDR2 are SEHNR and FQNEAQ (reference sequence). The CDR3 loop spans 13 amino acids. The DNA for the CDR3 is TGTGCCAGCAGCCACGCGCCGGGATACGAGCAGTACTTC. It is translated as CASSHAPGYEQYF. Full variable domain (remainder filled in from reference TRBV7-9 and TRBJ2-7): DTGVSQNPRHKITKRGQNVTFRCDPISEHNRLYWYRQTLGQGPEFLTYFQNEAQLEKSRLLSDRFSAERPKGSFSTLEIQRTEQGDSAMYLCASSHAPGYEQYFGPGTRLTVT.

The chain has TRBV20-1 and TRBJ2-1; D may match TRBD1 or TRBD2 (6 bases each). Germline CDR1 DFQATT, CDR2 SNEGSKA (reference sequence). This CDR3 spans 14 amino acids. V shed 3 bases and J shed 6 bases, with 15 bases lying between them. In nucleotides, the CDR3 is TGCAGTGCTAGTCCGGGGGCATACGGCAATGAGCAGTTCTTC. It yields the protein CSASPGAYGNEQFF.

DNA of the CDR3: TGTGCCAGTAGTATGACAAATTACAATGAGCAGTTCTTC. Amino acids: CASSMTNYNEQFF. This chain uses TRBV19 with TRBJ2-1; D gene uncertain. Trimming pared 3 bases from V and 4 bases from J, leaving 7 bases between. There are 13 residues in the CDR3. Germline CDR1 LNHDA, CDR2 SQIVND (reference sequence).

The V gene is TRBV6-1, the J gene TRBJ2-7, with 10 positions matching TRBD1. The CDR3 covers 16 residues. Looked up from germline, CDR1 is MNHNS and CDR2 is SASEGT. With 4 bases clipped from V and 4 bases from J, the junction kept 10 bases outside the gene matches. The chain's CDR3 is CASSALTGTGDYEQYF. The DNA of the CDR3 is TGTGCCAGCAGTGCTTTGACCGGGACAGGGGATTACGAGCAGTACTTC.

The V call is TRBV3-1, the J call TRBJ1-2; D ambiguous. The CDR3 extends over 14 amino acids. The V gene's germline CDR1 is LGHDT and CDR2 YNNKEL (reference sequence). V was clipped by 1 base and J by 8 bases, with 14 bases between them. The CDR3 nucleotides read TGTGCCAGCAGCCAAGCAGGAGGTGGTGGGGGCTACACCTTC. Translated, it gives CASSQAGGGGGYTF.

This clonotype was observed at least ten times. CDR3 coding DNA: TGTGCCAGCAGTTTAGGGAAAACTAGCGGGAGCTCCTACAATGAGCAGTTCTTC. It specifies CASSLGKTSGSSYNEQFF. The chain joins TRBV12-3 or TRBV12-4 to TRBJ2-1; 11 nucleotides line up with TRBD2. The CDR3 is 18 amino acids. V dropped 1 base and J dropped 0; count of bases not matched to a gene: 5.

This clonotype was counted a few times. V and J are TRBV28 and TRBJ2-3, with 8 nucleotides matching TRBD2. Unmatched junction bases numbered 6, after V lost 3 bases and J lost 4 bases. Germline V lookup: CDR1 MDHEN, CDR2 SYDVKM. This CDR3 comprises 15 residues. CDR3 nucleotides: TGTGCCAGCAGTTTCTCTGGGACTAGGTCAGATACGCAGTATTTT. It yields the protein CASSFSGTRSDTQYF.

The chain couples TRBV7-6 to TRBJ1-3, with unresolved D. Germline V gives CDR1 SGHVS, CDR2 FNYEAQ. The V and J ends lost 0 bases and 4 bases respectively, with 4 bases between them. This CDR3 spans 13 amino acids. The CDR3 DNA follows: TGTGCCAGCAGCTTAGCGAACGGAAACACCATATATTTT. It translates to CASSLANGNTIYF.

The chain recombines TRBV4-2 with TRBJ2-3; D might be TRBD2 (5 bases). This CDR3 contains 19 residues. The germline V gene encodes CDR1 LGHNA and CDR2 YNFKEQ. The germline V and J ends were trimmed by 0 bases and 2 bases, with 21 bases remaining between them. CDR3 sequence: CASSQDRGRRHPLTDTQYF. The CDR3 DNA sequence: TGTGCCAGCAGCCAAGATAGAGGGCGGCGCCACCCACTCACAGATACGCAGTATTTT.

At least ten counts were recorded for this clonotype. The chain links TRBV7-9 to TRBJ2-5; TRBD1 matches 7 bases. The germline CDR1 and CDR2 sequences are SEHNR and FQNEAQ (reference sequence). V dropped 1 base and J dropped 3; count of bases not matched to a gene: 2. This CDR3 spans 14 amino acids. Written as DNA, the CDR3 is TGTGCCAGCAGCTTAGTTACAGGGGAAGAGACCCAGTACTTC. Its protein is CASSLVTGEETQYF.

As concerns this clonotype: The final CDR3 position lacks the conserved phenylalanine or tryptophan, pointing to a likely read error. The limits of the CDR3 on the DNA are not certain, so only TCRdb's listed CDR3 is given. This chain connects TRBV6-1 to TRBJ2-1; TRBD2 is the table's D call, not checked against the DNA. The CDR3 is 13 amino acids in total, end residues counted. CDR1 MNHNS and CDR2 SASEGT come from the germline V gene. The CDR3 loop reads CASSEVRGGRALA.

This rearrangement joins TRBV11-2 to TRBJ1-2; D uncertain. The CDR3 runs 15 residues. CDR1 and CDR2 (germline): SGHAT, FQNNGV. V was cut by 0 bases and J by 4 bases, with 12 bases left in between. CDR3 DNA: TGTGCCAGCAGCTTAGATTCGACGGCAACCTATGGCTACACCTTC. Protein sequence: CASSLDSTATYGYTF.